This passage covers 16 T cell receptor beta chains from one sample sequenced in a study of T cell repertoires in cytomegalovirus infection (dated by TCRdb to between 2017 and 2020). The treatment or condition label of this sample denotes: in vitro stimulation with specific CMV peptide epitopes to enrich CMV-specific T cells. No antigens are known for them. TCRdb names Illumina HiSeq 1500 as the instrument used. TCRdb itself trimmed the public reads at Q25 with fastp, ran MiXCR and retained productive beta chains. Each record represents a unique CDR3 protein, reported with the most common genes and DNA among its rows. The sample table shows 80,000 or so distinct CDR3 sequences, and more than 20% are seen once. The ten largest account for 50% of the sample. Source: CD8+ T cells from cultured PBMCs, taken from culture after CMV antigen stimulation. These receptors all stem from a human donor in good health (CMV status not recorded). Some clones in this sample may be carry-over from other donors' samples.

This clonotype was counted ten times or more. This CDR3 reads CASSFSEEAKNIQYF. The CDR3 DNA follows: TGTGCCAGCAGCTTCTCGGAAGAAGCCAAAAACATTCAGTACTTC. The chain links TRBV7-9 to TRBJ2-4; D unresolved. Trimming pared 3 bases from V and 0 bases from J, leaving 9 bases between. CDR1 is SEHNR and CDR2 is FQNEAQ in the germline V gene (reference sequence). The CDR3 is made up of 15 amino acids.

This clonotype was recorded a few times. The rearrangement uses TRBV6-2 or TRBV6-3 and TRBJ2-7, with D possibly TRBD2 on 6 matching bases. Germline lookup yields CDR1 MNHEY and CDR2 SVGEGT. The CDR3 totals 17 residues. V was shortened by 6 bases and J by 6 bases, with 27 bases between the two germline ends. The CDR3 nucleotides are TGTGCCAGCAGCCCCCCTTTGGAGGGGCTCTGGCCGTCCGAGCAGTACTTC. Encoded protein: CASSPPLEGLWPSEQYF.

This clonotype was found many times. The V and J genes are TRBV4-1 and TRBJ2-1; TRBD2 matches 10 bases. Looked up from germline, CDR1 is MGHRA and CDR2 is YSYEKL. Trimming cost V 4 bases and J 6 bases; bases outside gene matches: 9. The CDR3 is 16 amino acids. CDR3 residues: CASSPAHWTSGNEQFF. The CDR3 DNA sequence: TGCGCCAGCAGCCCGGCGCACTGGACTAGCGGCAATGAGCAGTTCTTC.

This clonotype turned up a few times. V and J are TRBV4-3 and TRBJ2-1; no definite D call. V was shortened by 0 bases and J by 8 bases, with 8 bases between the two germline ends. Germline V gene data show CDR1 as LGHNA and CDR2 as YSLEER. This CDR3 region has 13 residues. The CDR3 bases are TGCGCCAGCAGCCAAGATAAGGGTTATGAGCAGTTCTTC. Translated, it gives CASSQDKGYEQFF.

V gene TRBV28 combines with J gene TRBJ1-2, with D perhaps matching TRBD1 (5 bases). Germline assignment: CDR1 MDHEN and CDR2 SYDVKM. This CDR3 spans 14 amino acids. V was shortened by 6 bases and J by 7 bases, with 18 bases between the two germline ends. DNA of the CDR3: TGTGCCAGCAGATCCTCACCCGGAGGGACTGGCTACACCTTC. Amino acid sequence: CASRSSPGGTGYTF.

The CDR3 sequence: CASSQNPGNNEQFF. In nucleotides, the CDR3 is TGCGCCAGCAGCCAAAACCCAGGGAACAATGAGCAGTTCTTC. The genes are TRBV4-3 and TRBJ2-1, with D maybe TRBD1 (5 bases). This CDR3 has 14 amino acids. Germline V gene lookup returns CDR1 LGHNA and CDR2 YSLEER. Trimming cost V 2 bases and J 5 bases, with 10 bases left between them.

The gene calls are TRBV20-1 and TRBJ2-5; 14 bases are a match to TRBD2. Germline lookup yields CDR1 DFQATT and CDR2 SNEGSKA (reference sequence). The trim removed 6 bases at V and 5 bases at J, leaving 8 bases unmatched. The CDR3 runs 15 residues. This chain's CDR3 is CSAGLAGGPRETQYF. The CDR3 region has the DNA TGCAGTGCAGGACTAGCGGGGGGCCCCAGGGAGACCCAGTACTTC.

V is TRBV6-2 or TRBV6-3 and J is TRBJ2-7; perhaps TRBD1 as D (5 bases). Per germline, CDR1 MNHEY and CDR2 SVGEGT. The V and J ends lost 7 bases and 4 bases respectively, with 20 bases between them. The CDR3 sequence is 15 residues long. The DNA of the CDR3 is TGTGCCAGCATCCCCAGGGATGGGGAATATTACGAGCAGTACTTC. As protein: CASIPRDGEYYEQYF.

There are a few counts of this clonotype. This chain uses TRBV20-1 with TRBJ2-1; tentative D call: TRBD1 (6 bases). Germline CDR1 DFQATT, CDR2 SNEGSKA (reference sequence). CDR3 size: 11 residues. Trimming removed 8 bases at V and 11 bases at J, with 16 bases between. As DNA, the CDR3 is TGCAGTCCTACGCAGGGGACACAGCAGTTCTTC. Encoded protein: CSPTQGTQQFF.

The rearrangement links TRBV6-2 or TRBV6-3 to TRBJ2-7, with a possible D match to TRBD2 (6 bases). Per germline, CDR1 MNHEY and CDR2 SVGEGT. Trimming removed 6 bases at V and 6 bases at J, with 21 bases between. The CDR3 sequence is 15 residues long. As DNA, the CDR3 is TGTGCCAGCAGCCGCACGGGACTGGAATCTCCCGAGCAGTACTTC. It translates to CASSRTGLESPEQYF.

This clonotype was detected ten times or more. The genes are TRBV7-2 and TRBJ1-4, with D perhaps matching TRBD1 (5 bases). The CDR3 covers 17 residues. Germline values: CDR1 SGHTA, CDR2 FQGNSA. The V end was cut by 0 bases, the J end by 0 bases, with 11 bases between. CDR3 region: CASSLAGRVPTNEKLFF. CDR3 nucleotide sequence: TGTGCCAGCAGCTTAGCGGGCAGGGTTCCAACTAATGAAAAACTGTTTTTT. Full variable domain (remainder filled in from reference TRBV7-2 and TRBJ1-4): GAGVSQSPSNKVTEKGKDVELRCDPISGHTALYWYRQSLGQGLEFLIYFQGNSAPDKSGLPSDRFSAERTGGSVSTLTIQRTQQEDSAVYLCASSLAGRVPTNEKLFFGSGTQLSVL.

This clonotype was picked up a small number of times. This rearrangement joins TRBV19 to TRBJ2-3, with D uncertain. V was pared by 5 bases and J by 0 bases, with 18 bases between. Per germline, CDR1 LNHDA and CDR2 SQIVND (reference sequence). This CDR3 is built from 17 residues. The CDR3 region has the DNA TGTGCCAGTAGTGCCACAGTGGCAGGACCGAGCACAGATACGCAGTATTTT. Translation: CASSATVAGPSTDTQYF. The entire variable domain, with the rest obtained from reference TRBV19 and TRBJ2-3, is as follows: DGGITQSPKYLFRKEGQNVTLSCEQNLNHDAMYWYRQDPGQGLRLIYYSQIVNDFQKGDIAEGYSVSREKKESFPLTVTSAQKNPTAFYLCASSATVAGPSTDTQYFGPGTRLTVL.

V and J are TRBV9 and TRBJ1-1; 9 bases are a match to TRBD1. Per germline, CDR1 SGDLS and CDR2 YYNGEE. V lost 7 bases to trimming and J lost 1 base; unmatched junction nucleotides: 11. This CDR3 comprises 16 residues. The CDR3 DNA is TGTGCCAGCGGGGGACAGGGAAGAGGGGGGAACACTGAAGCTTTCTTT. Translation: CASGGQGRGGNTEAFF.

This clonotype was found many times. The chain couples TRBV19 to TRBJ2-4; 8 bases are a match to TRBD2. The CDR3 totals 18 residues. Losses at the gene ends were 7 bases for V and 1 base for J; bases not matched to a gene: 15. The germline V gene encodes CDR1 LNHDA and CDR2 SQIVND (reference sequence). Here the CDR3 reads CASTTGWAGGRAKNIQYF. The CDR3 region has the DNA TGTGCCAGTACCACGGGTTGGGCGGGGGGAAGGGCCAAAAACATTCAGTACTTC.

In its sample, this clonotype was seen many times. For the CDR3, the DNA is TGTGCCAGCAGCTCGGATGGACAGTCCTATGGCTACACCTTC. As protein: CASSSDGQSYGYTF. The chain employs TRBV7-9 and TRBJ1-2, with D maybe TRBD1 (6 bases). The CDR3 runs to 14 residues. Germline V gene lookup returns CDR1 SEHNR and CDR2 FQNEAQ (reference sequence). V was shortened by 4 bases and J by 4 bases, with 13 bases between the two germline ends.

This clonotype was seen only a few times. The chain combines TRBV19 with TRBJ2-7; maybe TRBD1 (6 bases). This CDR3 contains 15 residues. V gave up 3 bases and J gave up 1 base, with 13 bases separating them. Germline assignment: CDR1 LNHDA and CDR2 SQIVND (reference sequence). The CDR3 DNA follows: TGTGCCAGTAGTATGGTGGGGGCCAAATCCTACGAGCAGTACTTC. It specifies CASSMVGAKSYEQYF.